These 27 T cell receptor beta chains originate from one sample sequenced in a study of blood T cell repertoires in COVID-19. TCRdb's table, derived via immunoSEQ multiplex PCR, lists solely in-frame clones and lacks some. Seen here are roughly 70,000 clones, roughly 71% observed once, and the top ten hold under 15%. The sequenced sample consisted of peripheral blood. The receptor set was obtained from a man aged 55-75 years with COVID-19, enrolled during active disease.

The J gene is TRBJ2-3, the V gene TRBV7-3; 12 bases fit TRBD2. Trimming cost V 5 bases and J 12 bases; bases outside gene matches: 6. This CDR3 region has 13 residues. Germline assignment: CDR1 SGHTA and CDR2 FQGTGA. CDR3 residues: CASSELAGGIQYF. CDR3 coding DNA: TGTGCCAGCAGCGAACTAGCGGGGGGCATCCAGTATTTT.

V is TRBV5-1 and J is TRBJ2-7, with D tentatively TRBD2 (5 bases). This CDR3 region has 15 residues. The germline V and J ends were trimmed by 2 bases and 5 bases, with 17 bases remaining between them. Germline lookup yields CDR1 SGHRS and CDR2 YFSETQ. The DNA of the CDR3 is TGCGCCAGCAGCTTCATTGGTGGGAGTAGCAACGAGCAGTACTTC. It codes for CASSFIGGSSNEQYF.

The J gene is TRBJ1-1, the V gene TRBV3-1 (or the pseudogene TRBV3-2); maybe TRBD1 (5 bases). Germline values: CDR1 LGHDT, CDR2 YNNKEL (reference sequence). The CDR3 has 14 residues. V shed 4 bases and J shed 4 bases, with 13 bases lying between them. CDR3 in amino acids: CASSPDGGFTEAFF. The CDR3 DNA follows: TGTGCCAGCAGCCCCGACGGGGGTTTCACTGAAGCTTTCTTT.

The chain is built from TRBV14 and TRBJ1-4; unclear D gene. CDR3 length equals 13 residues. The V gene lost 4 bases and the J gene lost 4 bases, with 7 bases spanning the gap. The germline gives CDR1 SGHDN, CDR2 FVKESK. The CDR3 region has the DNA TGTGCCAGCAGCCGATCCTATAATGAAAAACTGTTTTTT. It translates to CASSRSYNEKLFF. The full variable domain, its missing parts supplied by reference TRBV14 and TRBJ1-4, is EAGVTQFPSHSVIEKGQTVTLRCDPISGHDNLYWYRRVMGKEIKFLLHFVKESKQDESGMPNNRFLAERTGGTYSTLKVQPAELEDSGVYFCASSRSYNEKLFFGSGTQLSVL.

CDR3: CASSRQGSIDEKLFF. The CDR3 DNA follows: TGTGCCAGCAGTAGACAGGGGTCCATTGATGAAAAACTGTTTTTT. The chain links TRBV6-5 to TRBJ1-4, with TRBD1 matching 8 bases. Trimming cost V 5 bases and J 6 bases; bases outside gene matches: 8. The CDR3 length is 15 residues. Germline V gene sequence: CDR1 MNHEY, CDR2 SVGAGI.

The genes are TRBV5-1 and TRBJ2-1; D perhaps matches TRBD1 (5 bases). CDR1 SGHRS and CDR2 YFSETQ come from the germline V gene. This CDR3 spans 12 amino acids. With 2 bases removed from V and 9 bases from J, the gap between germline ends came to 9 bases. CDR3 nucleotides: TGCGCCAGCAGCTTCACAGGACCTGAGCAGTTCTTC. Translated: CASSFTGPEQFF.

The gene calls are TRBV5-1 and TRBJ2-5; TRBD1 is a possible D gene (5 bases). The V end lost 0 bases, the J end lost 4 bases, and 16 bases lay between the germline ends. The germline V gene encodes CDR1 SGHRS and CDR2 YFSETQ. The CDR3 extends over 16 amino acids. For the CDR3, the DNA is TGCGCCAGCAGCTTGGGGCAACAGGTGGCTAGAGAGACCCAGTACTTC. This sequence encodes CASSLGQQVARETQYF.

This clone was seen a handful of times. J is TRBJ2-7 and V is TRBV18; 10 bases line up with TRBD1. J lost 3 bases, V lost 6 bases, and 5 bases had no gene match. This CDR3 has 14 residues. Germline CDR1 reads KGHSH; CDR2 reads LQKENI. The CDR3: CASSAGQGFYEQYF. Here the CDR3 DNA reads TGTGCCAGCTCTGCGGGACAGGGGTTCTACGAGCAGTACTTC.

V and J are TRBV7-2 and TRBJ2-4; possible D gene TRBD1, 6 bases. Trimming removed 4 bases from V and 4 bases from J, with 11 bases in between. CDR1 SGHTA and CDR2 FQGNSA come from the germline V gene. This CDR3 contains 14 residues. The CDR3 sequence is CASSSFTGKNIQYF. As DNA, the CDR3 is TGTGCCAGCAGCTCGTTTACAGGGAAAAACATTCAGTACTTC.

This clone has only a few counts. This sequence joins TRBV6-2 or TRBV6-3 and TRBJ1-1, with 9 bases lining up with TRBD1. The CDR3 is made up of 17 amino acids. Trimming took 2 bases from V and 0 from J; bases not matched to a gene: 7. Germline V CDR1 and CDR2: MNHEY, SVGEGT. In DNA form, the CDR3 reads TGTGCCAGCAGTTACGGCACAGGGGGCCGCATGAACACTGAAGCTTTCTTT. This codes for CASSYGTGGRMNTEAFF.

The DNA for the CDR3 is TGTGCCAGCAGCCAAGTCGACAGCTATGGCTACACCTTC. Its protein product is CASSQVDSYGYTF. This rearrangement joins TRBV3-1 (or the pseudogene TRBV3-2) to TRBJ1-2; D is perhaps TRBD1 (5 bases). Trimming cost V 1 base and J 4 bases, with 7 bases left between them. CDR1 and CDR2 from the germline V gene are LGHDT and YNNKEL (reference sequence). There are 13 residues in the CDR3.

The chain links TRBV28 to TRBJ2-6; 7 bases fit TRBD1. Germline lookup yields CDR1 MDHEN and CDR2 SYDVKM. The CDR3 length is 15 residues. With V trimmed by 5 bases and J by 1 base, 2 bases remained unmatched. CDR3 bases: TGTGCCAGCAGTCTACAGGGGTCTGGGGCCAACGTCCTGACTTTC. Protein: CASSLQGSGANVLTF.

The chain is built from TRBV5-1 and TRBJ1-1, with D hard to call. The germline V and J ends were trimmed by 4 bases and 4 bases, with 14 bases remaining between them. CDR1 is SGHRS and CDR2 is YFSETQ in the germline V gene. The length of the CDR3 is 14 residues. CDR3 residues: CASSPSRSSTEAFF. CDR3 DNA sequence: TGCGCCAGCAGCCCCTCCAGGTCGTCCACTGAAGCTTTCTTT. The full variable domain, rest sourced from reference TRBV5-1 and TRBJ1-1, is KAGVTQTPRYLIKTRGQQVTLSCSPISGHRSVSWYQQTPGQGLQFLFEYFSETQRNKGNFPGRFSGRQFSNSRSEMNVSTLELGDSALYLCASSPSRSSTEAFFGQGTRLTVV.

The chain uses TRBV7-9 and TRBJ1-2, with TRBD1 as a possible D gene (5 bases). The germline gives CDR1 SEHNR, CDR2 FQNEAQ (reference sequence). The CDR3 loop spans 18 amino acids. Trimming cost V 2 bases and J 8 bases, with 27 bases left between them. This CDR3 is CASSLITGSLAPAGGYTF. The DNA of the CDR3 is TGTGCCAGCAGCTTAATAACAGGCTCCTTAGCGCCCGCGGGGGGCTACACCTTC.

This chain uses TRBV28 with TRBJ2-7; the match to TRBD2 covers 11 bases. Germline V gene lookup returns CDR1 MDHEN and CDR2 SYDVKM. Trimming cost V 3 bases and J 3 bases; bases outside gene matches: 4. CDR3 length equals 15 residues. The CDR3 loop is CASSFSTSGGYEQYF. The CDR3 region has the DNA TGTGCCAGCAGTTTTTCCACTAGCGGGGGCTACGAGCAGTACTTC.

The V and J genes are TRBV15 and TRBJ1-6; D might be TRBD1 (6 bases). Deletions cut 0 bases from V and 8 bases from J, with 20 bases between. CDR1 is LNHNV and CDR2 is YYDKDF in the germline V gene (reference sequence). This CDR3 contains 18 residues. The CDR3 DNA follows: TGTGCCACCAGCAGAGATGTCATTGGGCAGGGGACGGATTCACCCCTCCACTTT. Protein product: CATSRDVIGQGTDSPLHF.

V usage is TRBV3-1 (or the pseudogene TRBV3-2) and J usage is TRBJ2-7, with TRBD1 matching over 7 bases. The CDR3 is made up of 11 amino acids. Trimming at V came to 5 bases and at J to 5 bases, leaving 0 bases not matched to a gene. Germline V gene sequence: CDR1 LGHDT, CDR2 YNNKEL (reference sequence). The CDR3: CASSDRDEQYF. The CDR3 nucleotides are TGTGCCAGCAGCGACAGGGACGAGCAGTACTTC.

This clone was detected a few times. This rearrangement joins TRBV2 to TRBJ2-7; weak D call: TRBD1 (5 bases). Germline CDR1 is SNHLY and CDR2 is FYNNEI. CDR3 length equals 14 residues. V was pared by 5 bases and J by 7 bases, with 18 bases between. CDR3 protein: CASSPHGGAREQYF. CDR3 coding DNA: TGTGCCAGCAGTCCCCACGGTGGGGCGCGTGAGCAGTACTTC.

This CDR3 reads CASSLGTGSYNEQFF. In DNA, the CDR3 is TGTGCCAGCAGCTTGGGGACAGGGTCCTACAATGAGCAGTTCTTC. This chain joins TRBV11-3 and TRBJ2-1, with TRBD1 matching 9 bases. The V gene's germline CDR1 is SGHNT and CDR2 YENEEA. This CDR3 contains 15 residues. After removal of 3 bases from V and 1 base from J, the junction contained 1 base not matched to a gene. The entire variable domain, with the rest obtained from reference TRBV11-3 and TRBJ2-1, is as follows: EAGVVQSPRYKIIEKKQPVAFWCNPISGHNTLYWYLQNLGQGPELLIRYENEEAVDDSQLPKDRFSAERLKGVDSTLKIQPAELGDSAVYLCASSLGTGSYNEQFFGPGTRLTVL.

J is TRBJ2-6 and V is TRBV5-1; D may be TRBD2 (6 bases). Germline loops: CDR1 SGHRS, CDR2 YFSETQ. Trimming stripped 4 bases from V and 1 base from J, with 6 bases between. CDR3 length: 14 amino acids. The chain's CDR3 is CASSRGSGANVLTF. For the CDR3, the DNA is TGCGCCAGCAGCCGGGGGTCTGGGGCCAACGTCCTGACTTTC.

J is TRBJ1-5 and V is TRBV28, with D uncertain. Germline-derived CDR1 and CDR2 are MDHEN and SYDVKM. The CDR3 contains 14 residues. V was clipped by 8 bases and J by 1 base, with 12 bases between them. The CDR3 bases are TGTGCCAGCGCTAAAGCCGAAAGCAATCAGCCCCAGCATTTT. It specifies CASAKAESNQPQHF.

The genes are TRBV19 and TRBJ1-2; 10 bases are a match to TRBD1. The CDR3 loop spans 12 amino acids. V lost 5 bases, J lost 8 bases, and 2 bases stayed unmatched. CDR1 and CDR2 (germline): LNHDA, SQIVND (reference sequence). The CDR3 region is CASSVDRGGYTF. The CDR3 DNA reads as TGTGCCAGTAGTGTGGACAGGGGGGGCTACACCTTC.

The gene calls are TRBV7-3 and TRBJ2-6; D may be TRBD2 (6 bases). Trimming removed 5 bases from V and 3 bases from J, with 11 bases in between. From germline, CDR1 is SGHTA and CDR2 FQGTGA. The CDR3 has 15 amino acids. The CDR3 DNA reads TGTGCCAGCAGCGGGACTCCGGGTGGGGCCAACGTCCTGACTTTC. Encoded protein: CASSGTPGGANVLTF.

The V gene is TRBV14, the J gene TRBJ2-7; 8 bases align to TRBD1. This CDR3 is built from 15 residues. Germline V gene data show CDR1 as SGHDN and CDR2 as FVKESK. Trimming cost V 1 base and J 4 bases; bases outside gene matches: 6. As DNA, the CDR3 is TGTGCCAGCAGCCAAGCGGGGACAGGCTTGTACGAGCAGTACTTC. Translated: CASSQAGTGLYEQYF.

The chain carries TRBV11-3 and TRBJ2-1, with TRBD2 matching over 14 bases. Germline V gene lookup returns CDR1 SGHNT and CDR2 YENEEA. The V and J ends lost 6 bases and 10 bases, in that order; junction bases with no gene match: 5. The CDR3 consists of 14 residues. The CDR3 here is CASRGLAGAGEQFF. CDR3 DNA: TGTGCCAGCAGGGGACTAGCGGGGGCGGGGGAGCAGTTCTTC. The entire variable domain, with the rest obtained from reference TRBV11-3 and TRBJ2-1, is as follows: EAGVVQSPRYKIIEKKQPVAFWCNPISGHNTLYWYLQNLGQGPELLIRYENEEAVDDSQLPKDRFSAERLKGVDSTLKIQPAELGDSAVYLCASRGLAGAGEQFFGPGTRLTVL.

The chain has TRBV7-9 and TRBJ2-3, with TRBD2 matching 10 bases. V shed 4 bases, J shed 4 bases, and the junction held 5 bases outside the gene matches. In germline, CDR1 is SEHNR, CDR2 FQNEAQ (reference sequence). This CDR3 contains 15 residues. The CDR3 DNA sequence: TGTGCCAGCAGCTGGGAGCGGGGGGGGGCAGATACGCAGTATTTT. Translating it yields CASSWERGGADTQYF.

The chain carries TRBV5-1 and TRBJ2-3; 8 positions agree with TRBD2. Germline V gene sequence: CDR1 SGHRS, CDR2 YFSETQ. V lost 0 bases and J lost 1; bases outside the gene matches: 7. CDR3 length equals 17 residues. DNA for the CDR3: TGCGCCAGCAGCTTGGAACGGGGGGGCGAGGGCACAGATACGCAGTATTTT. Amino acid sequence: CASSLERGGEGTDTQYF.